This TCR beta chain was obtained from a study of T cell changes during pregnancy in multiple sclerosis. Generated by immunoSEQ multiplex PCR, the TCRdb table keeps only in-frame clones and is missing some. Of 80,000 or so clones listed, approximately 95% are singletons. The CDR3 runs to 15 residues. The germline CDR1 and CDR2 sequences are SGHTA and FQGNSA. The V end was cut by 2 bases, the J end by 3 bases, with 14 bases between. This sequence was found in a female donor in good health, enrolled as a control in a pregnancy study. The V and J genes are TRBV7-2 and TRBJ2-7; D possibly corresponds to TRBD1 (6 bases). This specimen consisted of peripheral blood, obtained in the second trimester of pregnancy. The CDR3 reads CASSLLGATGYEQYF. The CDR3 DNA follows: TGTGCCAGCAGCTTATTGGGGGCTACAGGCTACGAGCAGTACTTC.